The source of this TCR beta chain is a study of T cells after yellow fever vaccination. Study-level points and caveats: Weaker, the secondary response had a peak occurring faster, on day 5 versus 15.

Conversion of TCR transcripts into cDNA relied on 5'RACE template switching, which added a universal primer site and UMIs. MiXCR, run by TCRdb on the 5' RACE reads, gives a single entry per CDR3 protein. The sample shows about 30,000 distinct CDR3 sequences, about 4.4% of them seen only once. CDR1 is SGHNT, CDR2 YYREEE, per germline (reference sequence). This CDR3 contains 15 residues. Germline trimming cut 5 bases from V and 6 bases from J; bases unmatched to any gene: 4. As concerns this clonotype: Its antigen is undetermined.

This clonotype originated in a man in his thirties or forties who received the YFV17D yellow fever vaccine. This sample comprised CD8+ T cells sorted from PBMCs, obtained 5 days after the yellow fever booster vaccination. V is TRBV5-4 and J is TRBJ2-1, with TRBD2 matching 14 bases. The CDR3 loop is CASREGTSGSNEQFF. The CDR3 nucleotides read TGTGCCAGCAGAGAAGGGACTAGCGGGAGCAATGAGCAGTTCTTC.